What follows describes a single T cell receptor (beta chain). TCRdb's copy holds only in-frame clones and misses some; the assay was immunoSEQ multiplex PCR. The sample lists about 6,000 clones, around 70% seen once, with about 7% in the top ten. The germline CDR1 and CDR2 sequences are SGHDN and FVKESK. This CDR3 spans 15 amino acids. Trimming at V came to 4 bases and at J to 10 bases, leaving 13 bases not matched to a gene. The data belong to a study of control samples from healthy donors and cancer patients. The sample consisted of formalin-fixed, paraffin-embedded tissue. The source of this sequence is a male donor with melanoma. The chain uses TRBV14 and TRBJ2-1, with 7 bases fitting TRBD2. The CDR3 coding sequence is TGTGCCAGCAGCCTGATCGGGGGAGGGCCGGGGGAGCAGTTCTTC. Translating gives CASSLIGGGPGEQFF. Supplemented by reference TRBV14 and TRBJ2-1, the full variable domain reads EAGVTQFPSHSVIEKGQTVTLRCDPISGHDNLYWYRRVMGKEIKFLLHFVKESKQDESGMPNNRFLAERTGGTYSTLKVQPAELEDSGVYFCASSLIGGGPGEQFFGPGTRLTVL.